This T cell receptor beta chain was obtained from a study of blood T cells in healthy people across ages. Study results and caveats: With unsorted PBMCs, a conclusive comparison of naive versus antigen-experienced cells was not possible. Long-lived donors had more naive CD4+ cells and higher diversity than aged donors. When one million T cells were used, diversity estimates were thought to be underestimates.

CDR1 and CDR2 (germline): ENHRY, SYGVKD. The CDR3 loop spans 15 amino acids. V was cut by 4 bases and J by 0 bases, with 9 bases left in between. Donors each provided 9.5 to 10 milliliters of peripheral blood. Sample-barcoded 5' priming and a J-beta primer mix drove a second PCR of roughly 6 to 12 cycles. TCRdb reanalysed the 5' RACE reads using MiXCR and keeps one entry per CDR3 protein. Of hundreds of thousands of distinct CDR3 sequences listed, about 51% are singletons. As concerns this clonotype: Antigen unknown.

The source of this sequence is a woman of 80 years or more in good health. The sequencing input was blood. This sequence joins TRBV10-3 and TRBJ2-2; D is possibly TRBD1 (6 bases). DNA for the CDR3: TGTGCCATCAGTGGGACAGTCCCGAACACCGGGGAGCTGTTTTTT. As protein: CAISGTVPNTGELFF.